The 12 T cell receptor beta chains in this list originate from one sample, sequenced in a study of long-term antiretroviral therapy in people with HIV. The immunoSEQ assay was v3.0, run at survey level. The table came from immunoSEQ multiplex PCR; TCRdb's copy has only in-frame clones and leaves some out. The sample records almost 35,000 clones, approximately 84% being singletons. Specimen: unsorted PBMCs, collected roughly 2.8 years before starting antiretroviral therapy. The receptors originated from a woman between 25 and 40 years old with HIV.

The chain links TRBV15 to TRBJ2-3; D is possibly TRBD1 (6 bases). Deletions cut 8 bases from V and 1 base from J, with 13 bases between. CDR3 length: 14 amino acids. Germline values: CDR1 LNHNV, CDR2 YYDKDF (reference sequence). The DNA of the CDR3 is TGTGCCACCCCCCGGACAGAGGGCACAGATACGCAGTATTTT. Amino acids: CATPRTEGTDTQYF.

The chain links TRBV10-3 to TRBJ2-3; 9 bases match TRBD1. The V gene's germline CDR1 is ENHRY and CDR2 SYGVKD. This CDR3 contains 15 residues. With V trimmed by 1 base and J by 6 bases, 5 bases remained unmatched. CDR3 DNA: TGTGCCATCAGTGAGTTGGGACAGGGCGTGGATACGCAGTATTTT. Protein sequence: CAISELGQGVDTQYF.

The chain carries TRBV4-1 and TRBJ2-1; 11 nucleotides align to TRBD1. With V trimmed by 1 base and J by 7 bases, 6 bases remained unmatched. The CDR3 is 16 amino acids. Looked up from germline, CDR1 is MGHRA and CDR2 is YSYEKL. The CDR3 loop reads CASSQAGTGGWNEQFF. Here the CDR3 DNA reads TGCGCCAGCAGCCAAGCCGGGACAGGGGGGTGGAATGAGCAGTTCTTC.

V usage is TRBV6-4 and J usage is TRBJ1-1, with D perhaps TRBD1 (5 bases). V lost 3 bases to trimming and J lost 5 bases, with 10 bases between them. The CDR3 contains 13 residues. The germline V gene encodes CDR1 MRHNA and CDR2 SNTAGT. This chain's CDR3 is CASSDQGGTEAFF. CDR3 bases: TGTGCCAGCAGTGATCAGGGTGGGACTGAAGCTTTCTTT.

To note about this clone: Germline is not matched at one junction end, which may reflect a read error. The rearrangement links TRBV7-2 to TRBJ1-1; no firm D call. Germline V gene sequence: CDR1 SGHTA, CDR2 FQGNSA. This CDR3 is 10 amino acids long. The CDR3 DNA follows: TGTGCCAGCAGCCAGACTGTAGCTTTCTTT. Translated, it gives CASSQTVAFF.

The chain uses TRBV5-1 and TRBJ2-2; perhaps TRBD2 as D (5 bases). V lost 0 bases, J lost 2 bases, and 5 bases lay in between. The CDR3 is 14 residues long. Per germline, CDR1 SGHRS and CDR2 YFSETQ. The CDR3 bases are TGCGCCAGCAGCTTGGGGACTAACACCGGGGAGCTGTTTTTT. This encodes CASSLGTNTGELFF.

The chain is built from TRBV6-1 and TRBJ2-7; no clear D. The germline V gene encodes CDR1 MNHNS and CDR2 SASEGT. Trimming took 3 bases from V and 3 from J, leaving 6 bases between them. The CDR3 sequence is 12 residues long. The CDR3 reads CASSEWGYEQYV. The CDR3 nucleotides read TGTGCCAGCAGTGAGTGGGGCTACGAGCAGTACGTC.

The chain employs TRBV2 and TRBJ2-4; the D gene could be TRBD1 or TRBD2 (5 bases each). Trimming shortened V by 8 bases and J by 1 base, and 12 bases separated the two germline ends. The CDR3 has 14 amino acids. In germline, CDR1 is SNHLY, CDR2 FYNNEI. The CDR3 DNA reads as TGTGCCAGCGGGGGTATGGGGGCCAAAAACATTCAGTACTTC. Amino acid sequence: CASGGMGAKNIQYF.

The rearrangement uses TRBV6-1 and TRBJ2-7, with TRBD2 matching over 7 bases. The CDR3 runs 16 residues. The V segment lost 0 bases and the J segment 4 bases; nucleotides outside the gene matches: 9. The germline CDR1 and CDR2 sequences are MNHNS and SASEGT. The DNA of the CDR3 is TGTGCCAGCAGTGAAGCGCGAGCGGGAACTTTATACGAGCAGTACTTC. Translated: CASSEARAGTLYEQYF.

This sequence joins TRBV5-6 and TRBJ2-2; TRBD2 agrees at 15 bases. The length of the CDR3 is 17 residues. Germline CDR1 and CDR2: SGHDT and YYEEEE. Trimming cost V 2 bases and J 4 bases; bases outside gene matches: 3. The CDR3 DNA is TGTGCCAGCAGCTTCGGACTAGCGGGGGGGCTCACCGGGGAGCTGTTTTTT. Translating gives CASSFGLAGGLTGELFF.

V gene TRBV7-9 combines with J gene TRBJ2-3; 14 nucleotides line up with TRBD2. J was trimmed by 5 bases and V by 5 bases; bases with no gene match: 6. The CDR3 covers 16 residues. CDR1 SEHNR and CDR2 FQNEAQ come from the germline V gene (reference sequence). DNA for the CDR3: TGTGCCAGCAGCCACGGGACTAGCGGGGGAGTAGATACGCAGTATTTT. It encodes CASSHGTSGGVDTQYF.

V gene TRBV15 combines with J gene TRBJ1-2; D gene unclear. CDR1 and CDR2 (germline): LNHNV, YYDKDF (reference sequence). The V end was cut by 0 bases, the J end by 7 bases, with 12 bases between. CDR3 length equals 14 residues. DNA for the CDR3: TGTGCCACCAGCAGAGAAAGAGGGAGGTCTGGCTACACCTTC. It specifies CATSRERGRSGYTF.